The present T cell receptor beta chain was sequenced within a study of shared clonotypes between healthy human individuals. Study-level results: Clonotypes that were shared across a few donors made up around 5.5% of naive CD4 clonotypes.

The V end lost 8 bases, the J end lost 4 bases, and 15 bases lay between the germline ends. This CDR3 comprises 14 residues. Germline V gives CDR1 MNHNS, CDR2 SASEGT. Comment on this clone: Its antigen is unknown.

Every subset's genomic DNA went evenly onto several immunoSEQ plates. TCRdb's table, derived via immunoSEQ multiplex PCR, lists solely in-frame clones and lacks some. The repertoire holds about 2.3 million clones, with roughly 93% as singletons. This clonotype was sampled from a man between 18 and 29 years old in good health. Some clones in this sample may be carry-over from other donors' samples. The gene calls are TRBV6-1 and TRBJ1-5, with unresolved D. Sequenced: naive CD4+ T cells from PBMCs. Subset here: CD45RA+ positively selected. This CDR3 is CASGISTENQPQHF. Written as DNA, the CDR3 is TGTGCCAGCGGTATCAGCACAGAAAATCAGCCCCAGCATTTT.